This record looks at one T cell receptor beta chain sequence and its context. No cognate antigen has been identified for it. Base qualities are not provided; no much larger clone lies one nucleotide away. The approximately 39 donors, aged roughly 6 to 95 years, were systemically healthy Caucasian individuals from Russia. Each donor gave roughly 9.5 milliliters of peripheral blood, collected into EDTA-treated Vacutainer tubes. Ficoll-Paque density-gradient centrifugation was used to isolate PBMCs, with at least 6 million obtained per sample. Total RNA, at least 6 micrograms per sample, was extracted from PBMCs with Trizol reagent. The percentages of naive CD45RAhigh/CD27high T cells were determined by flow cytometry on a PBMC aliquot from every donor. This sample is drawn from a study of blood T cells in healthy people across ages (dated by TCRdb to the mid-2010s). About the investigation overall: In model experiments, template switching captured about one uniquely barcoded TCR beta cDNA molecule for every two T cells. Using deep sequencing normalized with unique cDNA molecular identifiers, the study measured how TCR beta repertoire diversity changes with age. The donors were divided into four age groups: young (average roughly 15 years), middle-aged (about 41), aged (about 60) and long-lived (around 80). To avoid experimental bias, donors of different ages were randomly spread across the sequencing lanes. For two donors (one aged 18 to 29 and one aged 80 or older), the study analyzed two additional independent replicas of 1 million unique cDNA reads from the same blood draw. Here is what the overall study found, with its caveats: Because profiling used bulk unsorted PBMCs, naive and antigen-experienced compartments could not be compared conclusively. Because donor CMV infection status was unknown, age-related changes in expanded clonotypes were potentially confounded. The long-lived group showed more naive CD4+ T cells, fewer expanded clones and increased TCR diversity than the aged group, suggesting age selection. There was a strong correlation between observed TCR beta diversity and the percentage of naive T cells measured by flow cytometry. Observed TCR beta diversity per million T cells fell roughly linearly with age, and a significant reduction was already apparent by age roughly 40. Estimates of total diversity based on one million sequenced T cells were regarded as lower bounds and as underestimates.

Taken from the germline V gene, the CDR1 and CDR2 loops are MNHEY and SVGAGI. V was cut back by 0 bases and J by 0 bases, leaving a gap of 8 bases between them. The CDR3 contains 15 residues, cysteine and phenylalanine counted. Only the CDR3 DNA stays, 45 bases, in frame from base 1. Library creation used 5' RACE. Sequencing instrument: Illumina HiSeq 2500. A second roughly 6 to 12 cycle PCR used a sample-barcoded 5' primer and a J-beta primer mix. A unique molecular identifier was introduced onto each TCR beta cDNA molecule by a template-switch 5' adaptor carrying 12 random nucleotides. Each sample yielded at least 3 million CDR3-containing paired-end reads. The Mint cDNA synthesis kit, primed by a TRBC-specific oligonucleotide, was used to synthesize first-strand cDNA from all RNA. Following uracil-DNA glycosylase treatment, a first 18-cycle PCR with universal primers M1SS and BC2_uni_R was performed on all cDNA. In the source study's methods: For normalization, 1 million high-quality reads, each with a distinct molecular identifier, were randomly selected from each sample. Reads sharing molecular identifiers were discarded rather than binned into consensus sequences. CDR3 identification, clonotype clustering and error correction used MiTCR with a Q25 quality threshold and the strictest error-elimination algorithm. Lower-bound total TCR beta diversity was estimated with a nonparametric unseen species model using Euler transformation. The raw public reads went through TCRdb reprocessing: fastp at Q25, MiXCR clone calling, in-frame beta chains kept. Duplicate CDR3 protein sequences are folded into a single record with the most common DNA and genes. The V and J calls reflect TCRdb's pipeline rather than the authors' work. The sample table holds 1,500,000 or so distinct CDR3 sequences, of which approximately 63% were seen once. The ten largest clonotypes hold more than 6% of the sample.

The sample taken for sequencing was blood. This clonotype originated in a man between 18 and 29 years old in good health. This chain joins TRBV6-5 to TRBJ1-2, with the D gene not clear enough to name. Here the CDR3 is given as CASSYSSDSNYGYTF. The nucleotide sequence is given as TGTGCCAGCAGTTACTCTTCGGATTCTAACTATGGCTACACCTTC.